The 16 T cell receptor beta chains listed next were all sequenced from one sample in a study of radiotherapy plus CTLA-4 blockade in lung cancer. Using immunoSEQ multiplex PCR, the repertoire was profiled, and TCRdb retains in-frame clones only, with some absent. Altogether tens of thousands of clones are present, approximately 79% being singletons, with the ten largest covering around a sixth. This specimen consisted of peripheral blood, obtained from a patient treated with radiotherapy plus ipilimumab. The receptors derive from a human donor with non-small cell lung cancer who had a complete response to radiotherapy plus ipilimumab.

This CDR3 reads CASSLVKGGQETQYF. As DNA, the CDR3 is TGTGCCAGCAGTTTAGTTAAGGGAGGGCAAGAGACCCAGTACTTC. The chain couples TRBV28 to TRBJ2-5; TRBD2 aligns across 7 bases. The CDR3 covers 15 residues. The germline CDR1 and CDR2 sequences are MDHEN and SYDVKM. V trimming: 2 bases; J trimming: 2 bases; junction bases outside the gene matches: 5.

V usage is TRBV4-3 and J usage is TRBJ1-5; 10 bases fit TRBD1. CDR3 length: 15 residues. Germline V gene lookup returns CDR1 LGHNA and CDR2 YSLEER. With 4 bases clipped from V and 5 bases from J, the junction kept 5 bases outside the gene matches. As DNA, the CDR3 is TGCGCCAGCAGCCCTGGGACAGGGGCGCATCAGCCCCAGCATTTT. It specifies CASSPGTGAHQPQHF.

This clone is a singleton in its sample. The chain employs TRBV9 and TRBJ2-3; 9 bases agree with TRBD2. Germline CDR1 is SGDLS and CDR2 is YYNGEE. The V and J ends lost 0 bases and 0 bases, in that order; junction bases with no gene match: 2. CDR3 length equals 16 residues. The CDR3 sequence: CASSVATSGSTDTQYF. The CDR3 DNA reads TGTGCCAGCAGCGTAGCGACTAGCGGCAGCACAGATACGCAGTATTTT.

Of note for this clone: Other DNA sequences of this sample code for an identical CDR3. The CDR3 DNA reads as TGTGCCAGCAGCTTAGCGGGGAGTATCTACAATGAGCAGTTCTTC. This sequence encodes CASSLAGSIYNEQFF. This rearrangement joins TRBV7-9 to TRBJ2-1, with D tentatively TRBD2 (5 bases). CDR1 and CDR2 (germline): SEHNR, FQNEAQ (reference sequence). This CDR3 comprises 15 residues. V dropped 0 bases and J dropped 3 bases, with 9 bases sitting between them.

CDR3 protein: CASSPRPPTGYGDQPQHF. CDR3 in DNA: TGCGCCAGCAGTCCCAGACCTCCGACAGGGTATGGAGATCAGCCCCAGCATTTT. This rearrangement joins TRBV23-1 to TRBJ1-5; 7 nucleotides line up with TRBD1. TRBV23-1 is an ORF, and what it does is uncertain. V lost 4 bases and J lost 5; bases outside the gene matches: 17. The CDR3 has 18 residues.

J is TRBJ1-1 and V is TRBV9; weak D call: TRBD1 (5 bases). The V gene's germline CDR1 is SGDLS and CDR2 YYNGEE. The CDR3 has 13 residues. V was pared by 1 base and J by 7 bases, with 11 bases between. The CDR3 protein is CASSVRGVGEAFF. The CDR3 nucleotides are TGTGCCAGCAGCGTACGGGGGGTTGGTGAAGCTTTCTTT.

This clone has only one observation. The chain combines TRBV9 with TRBJ1-2; TRBD1 aligns across 8 bases. Germline lookup yields CDR1 SGDLS and CDR2 YYNGEE. Germline trimming cut 3 bases from V and 1 base from J; bases unmatched to any gene: 2. The CDR3 runs 14 residues. The CDR3 region is CASSDRGGNYGYTF. CDR3 sequence (DNA): TGTGCCAGCAGCGACAGGGGGGGTAACTATGGCTACACCTTC.

This chain links TRBV6-6 with TRBJ1-1; D may be TRBD1 (5 bases). This CDR3 comprises 11 residues. V lost 8 bases and J 8 bases, leaving 12 bases between the germline ends. Germline CDR1 is MNHNY and CDR2 is SVGAGI (reference sequence). CDR3 DNA sequence: TGTGCCAGCGGATCAGGACAAGAAGCTTTCTTT. This gives the protein CASGSGQEAFF.

The gene calls are TRBV10-3 and TRBJ1-1; D unclear. The V gene lost 6 bases and the J gene lost 5 bases, with 13 bases spanning the gap. The CDR3 runs to 13 residues. Germline V gives CDR1 ENHRY, CDR2 SYGVKD. CDR3: CAIRPSLGTEAFF. The CDR3 coding sequence is TGTGCCATCAGACCTTCCCTCGGGACTGAAGCTTTCTTT.

This chain connects TRBV19 to TRBJ1-2; no clear D. V lost 0 bases to trimming and J lost 5 bases, with 4 bases between them. CDR1 and CDR2 from the germline V gene are LNHDA and SQIVND (reference sequence). The CDR3 loop spans 12 amino acids. CDR3 sequence reads: CASSIEQYGYTF. The CDR3 DNA is TGTGCCAGTAGTATAGAACAGTATGGCTACACCTTC.

The chain uses TRBV2 and TRBJ1-4; D is ambiguous. The CDR3 covers 14 residues. The germline V and J ends were trimmed by 6 bases and 4 bases, with 12 bases remaining between them. Germline CDR1 reads SNHLY; CDR2 reads FYNNEI. CDR3: CASRTGIFNEKLFF. The CDR3 DNA sequence: TGTGCCAGCAGGACCGGGATCTTTAATGAAAAACTGTTTTTT. The full variable domain, with the rest looked up from reference TRBV2 and TRBJ1-4, is EPEVTQTPSHQVTQMGQEVILRCVPISNHLYFYWYRQILGQKVEFLVSFYNNEISEKSEIFDDQFSVERPDGSNFTLKIRSTKLEDSAMYFCASRTGIFNEKLFFGSGTQLSVL.

In the case of this clone: The identical CDR3 is also encoded by other nucleotide sequences in the sample. The V and J genes are TRBV4-3 and TRBJ1-3, with D perhaps TRBD1 (5 bases). CDR3 size: 16 residues. V lost 4 bases, J lost 1 base, and 14 bases lay in between. Per germline, CDR1 LGHNA and CDR2 YSLEER. The CDR3 nucleotides are TGCGCCAGCAGCCGATTGGACACCTCTTCTGGAAACACCATATATTTT. It specifies CASSRLDTSSGNTIYF.

The V call is TRBV19, the J call TRBJ2-1, with 7 bases identical to TRBD2. The CDR3 consists of 17 residues. Germline V gene lookup returns CDR1 LNHDA and CDR2 SQIVND (reference sequence). V lost 3 bases and J lost 5; bases outside the gene matches: 13. Here the CDR3 reads CASSMPPWGGSHNEQFF. In DNA, the CDR3 is TGTGCCAGTAGTATGCCCCCTTGGGGCGGGAGCCACAATGAGCAGTTCTTC.

This clone has only a few counts. The chain couples TRBV6-1 to TRBJ1-2, with no clear D. V gave up 5 bases and J gave up 2 bases, with 12 bases separating them. Germline-derived CDR1 and CDR2 are MNHNS and SASEGT. This CDR3 spans 14 amino acids. CDR3 region: CASSSRSENYGYTF. The CDR3 DNA reads TGTGCCAGCAGTTCCAGGTCGGAAAACTATGGCTACACCTTC.

The V gene is TRBV12-5, the J gene TRBJ1-2; no firm D call. Germline V gene lookup returns CDR1 LGHNT and CDR2 FRNRAP. The CDR3 length is 12 residues. Deletions cut 7 bases from V and 0 bases from J, with 6 bases between. The CDR3 DNA sequence: TGTGCTAGTGCCAATTCTAACTATGGCTACACCTTC. It translates to CASANSNYGYTF. Supplemented by reference TRBV12-5 and TRBJ1-2, the full variable domain reads DARVTQTPRHKVTEMGQEVTMRCQPILGHNTVFWYRQTMMQGLELLAYFRNRAPLDDSGMPKDRFSAEMPDATLATLKIQPSEPRDSAVYFCASANSNYGYTFGSGTRLTVV.

The chain recombines TRBV7-9 with TRBJ1-2; the match to TRBD1 covers 11 bases. CDR1 is SEHNR and CDR2 is FQNEAQ in the germline V gene (reference sequence). The V segment lost 5 bases and the J segment 2 bases; nucleotides outside the gene matches: 7. The length of the CDR3 is 16 residues. This CDR3 is CASSRGRDRGNYGYTF. The CDR3 region has the DNA TGTGCCAGCAGCAGGGGCCGGGACAGGGGGAACTATGGCTACACCTTC.